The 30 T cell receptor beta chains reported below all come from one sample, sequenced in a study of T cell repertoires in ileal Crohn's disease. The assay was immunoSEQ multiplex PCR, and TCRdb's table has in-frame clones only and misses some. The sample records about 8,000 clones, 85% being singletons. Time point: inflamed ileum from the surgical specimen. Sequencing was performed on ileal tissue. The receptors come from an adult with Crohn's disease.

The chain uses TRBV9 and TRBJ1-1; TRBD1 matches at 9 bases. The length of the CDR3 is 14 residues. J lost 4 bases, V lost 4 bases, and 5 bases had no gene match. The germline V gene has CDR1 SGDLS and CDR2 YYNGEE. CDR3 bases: TGTGCCAGCAGCCTAGAGACAGGGGGCACTGAAGCTTTCTTT. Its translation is CASSLETGGTEAFF.

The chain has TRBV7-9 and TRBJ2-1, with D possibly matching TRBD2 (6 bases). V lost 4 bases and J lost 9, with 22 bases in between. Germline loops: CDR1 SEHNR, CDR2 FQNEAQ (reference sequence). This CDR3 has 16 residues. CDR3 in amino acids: CASSSYTGVGTGEQFF. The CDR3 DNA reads TGTGCCAGCAGCTCCTACACGGGGGTAGGCACCGGTGAGCAGTTCTTC.

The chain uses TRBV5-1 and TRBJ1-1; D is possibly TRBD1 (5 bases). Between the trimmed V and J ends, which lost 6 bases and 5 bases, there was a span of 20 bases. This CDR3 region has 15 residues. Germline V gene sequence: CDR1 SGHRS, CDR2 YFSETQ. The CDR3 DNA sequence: TGCGCCAGCATCTCCAGAGCGGGGGGTATAACTGAAGCTTTCTTT. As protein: CASISRAGGITEAFF.

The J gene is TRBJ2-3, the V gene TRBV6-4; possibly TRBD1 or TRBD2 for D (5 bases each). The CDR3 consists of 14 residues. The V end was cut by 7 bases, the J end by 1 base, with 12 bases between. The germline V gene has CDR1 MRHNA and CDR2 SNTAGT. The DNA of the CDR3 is TGTGCCAGCACTCCGGGACCCGGCACAGATACGCAGTATTTT. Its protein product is CASTPGPGTDTQYF.

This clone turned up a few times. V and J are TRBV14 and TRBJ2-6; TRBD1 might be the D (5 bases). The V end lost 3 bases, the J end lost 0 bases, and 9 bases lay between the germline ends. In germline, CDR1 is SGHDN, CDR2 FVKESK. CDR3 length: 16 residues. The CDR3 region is CASSHHDSSGANVLTF. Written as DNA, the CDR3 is TGTGCCAGCAGCCATCATGACAGCTCTGGGGCCAACGTCCTGACTTTC.

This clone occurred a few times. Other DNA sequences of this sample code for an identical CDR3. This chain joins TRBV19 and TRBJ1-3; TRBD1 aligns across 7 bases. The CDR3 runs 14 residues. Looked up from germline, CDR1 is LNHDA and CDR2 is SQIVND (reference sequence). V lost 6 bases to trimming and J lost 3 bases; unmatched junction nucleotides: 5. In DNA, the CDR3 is TGTGCCAGTAGACCGACAGGGCTTGGAAACACCATATATTTT. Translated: CASRPTGLGNTIYF. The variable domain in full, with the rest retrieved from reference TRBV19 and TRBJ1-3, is DGGITQSPKYLFRKEGQNVTLSCEQNLNHDAMYWYRQDPGQGLRLIYYSQIVNDFQKGDIAEGYSVSREKKESFPLTVTSAQKNPTAFYLCASRPTGLGNTIYFGEGSWLTVV.

CDR3 in amino acids: CASRSRQGGNTGELFF. DNA of the CDR3: TGTGCCAGCAGATCCCGACAGGGGGGGAACACCGGGGAGCTGTTTTTT. The genes are TRBV28 and TRBJ2-2, with 9 bases fitting TRBD1. The length of the CDR3 is 16 residues. With V trimmed by 6 bases and J by 1 base, 6 bases remained unmatched. Per the germline V gene, CDR1 is MDHEN and CDR2 is SYDVKM.

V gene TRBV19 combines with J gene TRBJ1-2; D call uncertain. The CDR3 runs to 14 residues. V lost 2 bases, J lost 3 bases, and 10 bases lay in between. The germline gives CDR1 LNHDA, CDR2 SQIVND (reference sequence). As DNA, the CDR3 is TGTGCCAGTAGTATAACTCAAAACGACTATGGCTACACCTTC. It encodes CASSITQNDYGYTF.

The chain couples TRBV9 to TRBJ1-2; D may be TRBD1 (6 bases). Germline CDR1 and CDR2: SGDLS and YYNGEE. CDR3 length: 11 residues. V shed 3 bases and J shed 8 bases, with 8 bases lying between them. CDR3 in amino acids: CASSDQGGYTF. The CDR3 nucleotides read TGTGCCAGCAGCGATCAGGGGGGCTACACCTTC.

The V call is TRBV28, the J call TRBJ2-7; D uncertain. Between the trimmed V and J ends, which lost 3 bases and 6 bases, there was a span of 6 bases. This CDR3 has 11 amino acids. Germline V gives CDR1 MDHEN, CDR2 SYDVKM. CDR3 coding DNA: TGTGCCAGCAGTTTGGGAATCGAGCAGTACTTC. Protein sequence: CASSLGIEQYF.

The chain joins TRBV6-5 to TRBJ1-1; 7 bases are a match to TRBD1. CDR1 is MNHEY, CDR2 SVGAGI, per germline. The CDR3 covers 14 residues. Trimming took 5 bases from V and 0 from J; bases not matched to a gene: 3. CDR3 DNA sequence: TGTGCCAGCAGTCGACAGGGACTGAACACTGAAGCTTTCTTT. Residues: CASSRQGLNTEAFF.

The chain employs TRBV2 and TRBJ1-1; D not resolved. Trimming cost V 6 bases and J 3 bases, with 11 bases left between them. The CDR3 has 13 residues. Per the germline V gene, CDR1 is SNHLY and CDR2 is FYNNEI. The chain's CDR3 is CASRRTADTEAFF. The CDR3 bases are TGTGCCAGCAGACGGACGGCGGACACTGAAGCTTTCTTT.

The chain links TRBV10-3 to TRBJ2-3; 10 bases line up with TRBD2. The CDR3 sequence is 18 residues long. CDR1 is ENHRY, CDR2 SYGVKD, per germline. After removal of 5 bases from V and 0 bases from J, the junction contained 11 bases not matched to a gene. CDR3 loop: CAISTPAGLALSTDTQYF. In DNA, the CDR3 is TGTGCCATCAGTACTCCGGCGGGACTAGCGTTGAGCACAGATACGCAGTATTTT.

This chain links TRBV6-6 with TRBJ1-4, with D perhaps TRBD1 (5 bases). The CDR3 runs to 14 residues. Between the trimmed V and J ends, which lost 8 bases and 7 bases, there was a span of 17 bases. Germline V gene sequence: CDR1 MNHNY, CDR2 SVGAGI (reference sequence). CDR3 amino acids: CASCRDRTGEKLFF. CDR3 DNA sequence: TGTGCCAGCTGCCGGGACCGAACCGGTGAAAAACTGTTTTTT.

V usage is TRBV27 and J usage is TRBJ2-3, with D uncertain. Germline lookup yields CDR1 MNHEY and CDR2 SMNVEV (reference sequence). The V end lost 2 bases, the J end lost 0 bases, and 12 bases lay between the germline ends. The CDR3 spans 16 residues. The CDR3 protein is CASSLRSRASTDTQYF. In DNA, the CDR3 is TGTGCCAGCAGTTTAAGGTCTCGTGCTAGCACAGATACGCAGTATTTT.

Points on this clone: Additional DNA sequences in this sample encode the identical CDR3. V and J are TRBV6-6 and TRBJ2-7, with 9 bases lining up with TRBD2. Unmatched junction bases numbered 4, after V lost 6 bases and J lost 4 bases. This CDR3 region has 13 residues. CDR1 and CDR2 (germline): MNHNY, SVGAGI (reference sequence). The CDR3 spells CASSYLAGYEQYF. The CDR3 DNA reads TGTGCCAGCAGCTATCTAGCGGGGTACGAGCAGTACTTC.

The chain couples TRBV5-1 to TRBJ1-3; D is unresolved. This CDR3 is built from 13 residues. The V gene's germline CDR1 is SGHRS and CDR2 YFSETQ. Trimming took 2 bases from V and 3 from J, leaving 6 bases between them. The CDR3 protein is CASSLYDGNTIYF. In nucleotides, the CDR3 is TGCGCCAGCAGCTTATACGATGGAAACACCATATATTTT.

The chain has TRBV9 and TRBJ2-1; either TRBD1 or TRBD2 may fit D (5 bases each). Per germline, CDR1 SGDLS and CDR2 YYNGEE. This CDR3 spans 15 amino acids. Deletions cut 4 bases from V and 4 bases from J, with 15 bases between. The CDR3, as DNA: TGTGCCAGCAGCCCCGGGGACGGATCATACAATGAGCAGTTCTTC. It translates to CASSPGDGSYNEQFF.

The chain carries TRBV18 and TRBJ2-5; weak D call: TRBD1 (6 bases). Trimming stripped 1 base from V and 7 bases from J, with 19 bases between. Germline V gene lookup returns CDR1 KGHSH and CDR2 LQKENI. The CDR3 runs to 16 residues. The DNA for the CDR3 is TGTGCCAGCTCACCACGATCGGACAGCCCCTGGGGGACCCAGTACTTC. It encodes CASSPRSDSPWGTQYF. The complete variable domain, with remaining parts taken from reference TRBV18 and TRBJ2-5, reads NAGVMQNPRHLVRRRGQEARLRCSPMKGHSHVYWYRQLPEEGLKFMVYLQKENIIDESGMPKERFSAEFPKEGPSILRIQQVVRGDSAAYFCASSPRSDSPWGTQYFGPGTRLLVL.

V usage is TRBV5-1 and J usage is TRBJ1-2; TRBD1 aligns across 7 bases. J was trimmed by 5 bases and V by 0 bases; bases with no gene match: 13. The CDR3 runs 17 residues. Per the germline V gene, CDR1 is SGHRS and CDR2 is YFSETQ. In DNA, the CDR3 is TGCGCCAGCAGCTTGGACCCTCGGCGAGTGACAGGGTATGGCTACACCTTC. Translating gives CASSLDPRRVTGYGYTF.

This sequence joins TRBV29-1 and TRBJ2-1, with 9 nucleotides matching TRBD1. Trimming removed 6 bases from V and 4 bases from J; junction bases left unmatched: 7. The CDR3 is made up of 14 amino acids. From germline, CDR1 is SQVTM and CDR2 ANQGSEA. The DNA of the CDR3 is TGCAGCGTATCCGGGACAGGGCTTTACAATGAGCAGTTCTTC. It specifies CSVSGTGLYNEQFF.

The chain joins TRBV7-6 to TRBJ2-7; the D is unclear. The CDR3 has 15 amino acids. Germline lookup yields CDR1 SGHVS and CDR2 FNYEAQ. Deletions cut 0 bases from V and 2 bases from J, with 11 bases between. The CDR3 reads CASSLAAGVAYEQYF. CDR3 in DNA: TGTGCCAGCAGCTTAGCTGCAGGTGTAGCCTACGAGCAGTACTTC. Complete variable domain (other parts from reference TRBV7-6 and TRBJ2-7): GAGVSQSPRYKVTKRGQDVALRCDPISGHVSLYWYRQALGQGPEFLTYFNYEAQQDKSGLPNDRFSAERPEGSISTLTIQRTEQRDSAMYRCASSLAAGVAYEQYFGPGTRLTVT.

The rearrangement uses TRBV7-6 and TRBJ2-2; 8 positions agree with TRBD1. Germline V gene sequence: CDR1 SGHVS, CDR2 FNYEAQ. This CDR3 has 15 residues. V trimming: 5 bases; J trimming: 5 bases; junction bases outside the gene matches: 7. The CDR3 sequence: CASSPKTGVTGELFF. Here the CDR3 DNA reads TGTGCCAGCAGCCCGAAGACAGGGGTAACCGGGGAGCTGTTTTTT.

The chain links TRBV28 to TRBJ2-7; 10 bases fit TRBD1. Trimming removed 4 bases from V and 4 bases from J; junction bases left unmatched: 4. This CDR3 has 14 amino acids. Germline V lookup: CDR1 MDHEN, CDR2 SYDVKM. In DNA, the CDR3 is TGTGCCAGCAGTTCGGGACAGGGGTCGTACGAGCAGTACTTC. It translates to CASSSGQGSYEQYF.

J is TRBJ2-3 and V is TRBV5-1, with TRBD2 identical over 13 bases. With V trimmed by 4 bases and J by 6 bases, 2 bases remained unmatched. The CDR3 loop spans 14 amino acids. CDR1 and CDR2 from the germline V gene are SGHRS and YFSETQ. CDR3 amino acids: CASSQGLAGDTQYF. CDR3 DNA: TGCGCCAGCAGCCAGGGACTAGCGGGGGATACGCAGTATTTT. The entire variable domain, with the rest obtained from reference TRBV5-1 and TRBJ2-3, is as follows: KAGVTQTPRYLIKTRGQQVTLSCSPISGHRSVSWYQQTPGQGLQFLFEYFSETQRNKGNFPGRFSGRQFSNSRSEMNVSTLELGDSALYLCASSQGLAGDTQYFGPGTRLTVL.

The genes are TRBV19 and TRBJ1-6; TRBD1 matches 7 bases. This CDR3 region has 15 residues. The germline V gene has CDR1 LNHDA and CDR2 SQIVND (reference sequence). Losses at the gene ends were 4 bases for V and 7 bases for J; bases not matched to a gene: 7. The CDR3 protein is CASSTGTVVNSPLHF. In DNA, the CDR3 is TGTGCCAGTAGTACTGGGACAGTCGTCAATTCACCCCTCCACTTT.

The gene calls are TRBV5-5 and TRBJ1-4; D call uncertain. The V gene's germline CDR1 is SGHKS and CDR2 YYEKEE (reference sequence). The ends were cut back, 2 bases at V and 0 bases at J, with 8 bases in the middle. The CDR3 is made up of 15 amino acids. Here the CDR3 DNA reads TGTGCCAGCAGCTTCGACGGTTCAACTAATGAAAAACTGTTTTTT. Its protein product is CASSFDGSTNEKLFF.

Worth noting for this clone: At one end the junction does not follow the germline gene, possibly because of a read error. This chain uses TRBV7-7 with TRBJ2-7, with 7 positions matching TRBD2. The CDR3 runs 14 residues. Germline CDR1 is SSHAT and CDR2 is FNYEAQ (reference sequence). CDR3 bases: TGTGCTAGCAGCTTAGGAGCGGGGTTAAACGAGCAGTACTTC. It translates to CASSLGAGLNEQYF.

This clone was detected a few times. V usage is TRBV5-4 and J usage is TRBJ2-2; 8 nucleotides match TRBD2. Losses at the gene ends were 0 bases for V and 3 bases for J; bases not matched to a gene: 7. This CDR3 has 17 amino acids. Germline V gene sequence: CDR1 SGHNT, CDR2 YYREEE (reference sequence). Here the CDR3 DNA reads TGTGCCAGCAGCTTGGTTGGCGGGGGGTTCTACACCGGGGAGCTGTTTTTT. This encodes CASSLVGGGFYTGELFF.

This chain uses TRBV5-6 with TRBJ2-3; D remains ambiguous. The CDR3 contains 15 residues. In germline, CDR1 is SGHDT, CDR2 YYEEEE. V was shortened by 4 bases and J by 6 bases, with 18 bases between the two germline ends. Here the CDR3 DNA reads TGTGCCAGCAGCCGCCCAGGCCTCCGGACGGATACGCAGTATTTT. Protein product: CASSRPGLRTDTQYF.